The 10 T cell receptor beta chains below come from one sample, sequenced in a study of tumor-infiltrating lymphocytes in oesophageal squamous cell carcinoma (dated by TCRdb to about 2016). Libraries were prepared through PCR. The instrument was an Illumina HiSeq 2000. TCRdb redid the processing of the public reads, applying fastp at Q25 and MiXCR, and retained in-frame beta chains. When rows share a CDR3 protein, they turn into one entry using the most common DNA and genes. Recorded for this sample are about 14,000 distinct CDR3 sequences; 50% of them occurred a single time. The top ten hold roughly 15% of the sample. The sample taken for sequencing was blood. Receptors originate from a male donor with esophageal squamous cell carcinoma.

This clonotype was recorded only once. At one of its ends the junction is not consistent with the germline gene, which may arise from a read error. V is TRBV12-3 or TRBV12-4 and J is TRBJ1-6; D ambiguous. The CDR3 contains 9 residues. The CDR3 is CASSYHTGW. CDR3 nucleotides: TGTGCCAGCAGTTATCATACGGGTTGG.

This CDR3 is CASSQTGGGYNEQFF. CDR3 bases: TGTGCCAGCAGCCAGACGGGGGGCGGATACAATGAGCAGTTCTTC. This chain joins TRBV7-3 and TRBJ2-1, with a weak D call TRBD2 (7 bases). CDR1 SGHTA and CDR2 FQGTGA come from the germline V gene. The CDR3 loop spans 15 amino acids. V was clipped by 5 bases and J by 4 bases, with 15 bases between them.

The V gene is TRBV7-2, the J gene TRBJ2-1, with TRBD2 as a possible D gene (5 bases). The DNA matches TRBJ2-5 better at its end, which makes the J call doubtful. CDR1 is SGHTA and CDR2 is FQGNSA in the germline V gene. The CDR3 has 11 residues. As DNA, the CDR3 is TGTGCCAGCAGTTTCCAGGAGGTCCAGTACTTC. It codes for CASSFQEVQYF.

The J gene is TRBJ1-2, the V gene TRBV6-1, with D unresolved. V was shortened by 6 bases and J by 2 bases, with 10 bases between the two germline ends. The CDR3 is made up of 13 amino acids. Germline assignment: CDR1 MNHNS and CDR2 SASEGT. CDR3 sequence reads: CASSLAANYGYTF. For the CDR3, the DNA is TGTGCCAGCAGCCTAGCAGCAAACTATGGCTACACCTTC.

The CDR3 loop reads CASSLTRQETQYF. The CDR3 bases are TGTGCCAGCAGCTTAACGCGGCAAGAGACCCAGTACTTC. The V and J genes are TRBV7-2 and TRBJ2-5; D not resolved. Trimming took 2 bases from V and 2 from J, leaving 6 bases between them. This CDR3 has 13 residues. Germline assignment: CDR1 SGHTA and CDR2 FQGNSA.

The CDR3 nucleotides are TGTGCCAGCAGCTTAGAGGGGGGGTTCTCCTACGAGCAGTACTTC. This encodes CASSLEGGFSYEQYF. The V call is TRBV7-2, the J call TRBJ2-3; D may be TRBD2 (7 bases). The J call may not be correct, given that the DNA end is closer to TRBJ2-7. CDR3 length equals 15 residues. CDR1 and CDR2 (germline): SGHTA, FQGNSA.

This clonotype came up many times. It may be a read error: a sequence one base away is much more abundant. The chain combines TRBV7-9 with TRBJ2-7; 7 bases line up with TRBD2. This CDR3 spans 18 amino acids. Germline V gives CDR1 SEHNR, CDR2 FQNEAQ (reference sequence). The junction had 22 bases not matched to a gene; V was cut back by 4 bases and J by 7 bases. The CDR3 spells CASSSQRRVGGVYNEQYF. For the CDR3, the DNA is TGTGCCAGCAGCTCACAAAGAAGGGTGGGGGGGGTCTACAATGAGCAGTACTTC.

This clonotype was counted only a few times. The gene calls are TRBV7-2 and TRBJ2-1, with TRBD1 matching over 7 bases. The J call could be wrong; TRBJ2-7 is a better fit for the DNA end. Germline V lookup: CDR1 SGHTA, CDR2 FQGNSA. CDR3 size: 13 residues. The CDR3 sequence is CASSRGQTYEQYF. DNA for the CDR3: TGTGCCAGCAGCCGGGGACAGACCTACGAGCAGTACTTC.

The V and J genes are TRBV6-9 and TRBJ2-4; D perhaps matches TRBD1 (5 bases). Matching the DNA end better, TRBJ2-7 makes the J call doubtful. This CDR3 has 15 amino acids. Germline CDR1 and CDR2: MNHGY and SVAAGI. Here the CDR3 reads CASSYSKTASYEQYF. The CDR3 region has the DNA TGTGCCAGCAGTTACTCGAAGACAGCCTCCTACGAGCAGTACTTC.

This chain connects TRBV7-8 to TRBJ2-3; a weak D match, TRBD1 (6 bases). V lost 3 bases and J lost 2, with 9 bases in between. The CDR3 covers 14 residues. CDR1 and CDR2 (germline): SGHVS, FQNEAQ. This chain's CDR3 is CASSFGDTTDTQYF. CDR3 DNA: TGTGCCAGCAGCTTCGGGGACACCACAGATACGCAGTATTTT.